The 6 T cell receptor beta chains below were found in one sample sequenced in a study of T cell changes during pregnancy in multiple sclerosis. The method was immunoSEQ multiplex PCR; TCRdb's version includes in-frame clones alone and lacks a portion of them. The sample carries about 80,000 clones, 92% recorded once. Sequenced material: peripheral blood, taken before pregnancy. The receptors derive from a female donor with multiple sclerosis, enrolled in a pregnancy study.

The chain couples TRBV11-2 to TRBJ2-7; a possible D gene is TRBD1 (6 bases). V lost 6 bases, J lost 1 base, and 10 bases lay in between. CDR1 and CDR2 from the germline V gene are SGHAT and FQNNGV. The CDR3 extends over 13 amino acids. DNA of the CDR3: TGTGCCAGCAGATCCACAGGGTCCTACGAGCAGTACTTC. The encoded protein is CASRSTGSYEQYF.

This clone was observed a single time. This chain joins TRBV25-1 and TRBJ2-1, with 7 bases identical to TRBD2. With V trimmed by 6 bases and J by 4 bases, 0 bases remained unmatched. The germline CDR1 and CDR2 sequences are MGHDK and SYGVNS. The CDR3 totals 12 residues. CDR3 DNA: TGTGCCAGCAGGGGGGGGTACAATGAGCAGTTCTTC. It translates to CASRGGYNEQFF.

V gene TRBV5-1 combines with J gene TRBJ1-4; D gene unclear. V lost 3 bases and J 8 bases, leaving 14 bases between the germline ends. This CDR3 spans 14 amino acids. Looked up from germline, CDR1 is SGHRS and CDR2 is YFSETQ. This CDR3 is CASSSGAGNEKLFF. In DNA form, the CDR3 reads TGCGCCAGCAGCTCAGGCGCAGGTAACGAAAAACTGTTTTTT.

This clone was observed a few times. The chain combines TRBV19 with TRBJ2-1; weak D call: TRBD2 (6 bases). V lost 4 bases and J lost 6, with 13 bases in between. The CDR3 has 14 residues. In germline, CDR1 is LNHDA, CDR2 SQIVND (reference sequence). CDR3 amino acids: CASSTASTSNEQFF. CDR3 DNA sequence: TGTGCCAGTAGTACCGCCTCGACTAGCAATGAGCAGTTCTTC. Based on the CDR3 plus reference TRBV19 and TRBJ2-1, the full variable domain is DGGITQSPKYLFRKEGQNVTLSCEQNLNHDAMYWYRQDPGQGLRLIYYSQIVNDFQKGDIAEGYSVSREKKESFPLTVTSAQKNPTAFYLCASSTASTSNEQFFGPGTRLTVL.

For the CDR3, the DNA is TGTGCCAGCAGCCAAGTCACAGGGGCTGGAAACACCATATATTTT. It encodes CASSQVTGAGNTIYF. V and J are TRBV4-2 and TRBJ1-3; TRBD1 matches at 7 bases. The germline CDR1 and CDR2 sequences are LGHNA and YNFKEQ. V lost 1 base to trimming and J lost 2 bases; unmatched junction nucleotides: 2. The CDR3 extends over 15 amino acids.

CDR3 nucleotide sequence: TGTGCCAGTAGAGGGACTAGCATCACCGGGGAGCTGTTTTTT. Translating it yields CASRGTSITGELFF. The genes are TRBV19 and TRBJ2-2; 9 positions match TRBD2. This CDR3 is built from 14 residues. Germline V gene data show CDR1 as LNHDA and CDR2 as SQIVND (reference sequence). V shed 6 bases and J 4 bases; nucleotides not matched to a gene: 3.